The clone carrying this T cell receptor beta chain was observed at least ten times. These data originate in a study of Graves' ophthalmopathy and Graves' hyperthyroidism. The CDR3 extends over 13 amino acids. Trimming stripped 3 bases from V and 5 bases from J, with 8 bases between. CDR1 is SGHTA, CDR2 FQGNSA, per germline. The study amplified TCR beta CDR3 regions using RNA transcripts. Second-round multiplex PCR came after a first-round RT-PCR that employed HTBI primers. TCRdb itself ran the multiplex PCR reads through MiXCR, one entry per CDR3 protein. The table includes around 1,200,000 distinct CDR3 sequences, 35% to 45% detected once.

The material sequenced was peripheral blood or thyroid tissue (not recorded which). The V gene is TRBV7-2, the J gene TRBJ1-5, with no clear D. The TCR comes from an adult man with Graves' hyperthyroidism. CDR3 protein: CASSFMDDQPQHF. Here the CDR3 DNA reads TGTGCCAGCAGCTTTATGGACGATCAGCCCCAGCATTTT.